The clone carrying this T cell receptor beta chain has more than one count but fewer than ten. Antigen unknown. Patients were all untreated before their thyroid surgery. The ends were cut back, 2 bases at V and 2 bases at J, with 10 bases in the middle. This CDR3 has 15 residues. Germline CDR1 reads MNHEY; CDR2 reads SVGEGT. These data come from a study of metastatic and nonmetastatic thyroid tumors. General study results and limits: In blood and tumor, TCR beta diversity was reportedly significantly higher in malignant thyroid tumors than in benign nodules.

In the authors' workflow: Differences in CDR3 between clinicopathological groups were drawn on to build a classifier intended to discriminate distant-metastatic papillary thyroid cancer patients. Via MiXCR, TCRdb re-called the PCR reads. None of the V and J calls come from the authors' own analysis; TCRdb made them. This table holds over 20,000 clones, around 30% found once. The chain carries TRBV6-2 or TRBV6-3 and TRBJ1-3; a possible D gene is TRBD1 (6 bases). Sequenced sample: blood. The receptor's source is a female donor with papillary thyroid cancer or a benign thyroid nodule (not recorded which). Some clones in this sample may be carry-over from other donors' samples. The CDR3 region has the DNA TGTGCCAGCAGTTACGGAGGGGGTACTGGAAACACCATATATTTT. This gives the protein CASSYGGGTGNTIYF.